Below are 23 T cell receptor beta chains sequenced from a single sample in a study of T cells after yellow fever vaccination. Each CDR3 protein gets one entry after TCRdb re-called the 5' RACE reads with MiXCR. In the table there are fewer than 90,000 distinct CDR3 sequences, around 7% of which are singletons. The specimen comprised CD8+ T cells sorted from PBMCs, sampled 5 to 6 days after the first yellow fever vaccination. The receptors were gathered from a man aged 18 to 30 who received the YFV17D yellow fever vaccine.

This clonotype occurred a few times. The chain has TRBV7-9 and TRBJ2-3; 10 nucleotides line up with TRBD2. Germline CDR1 reads SEHNR; CDR2 reads FQNEAQ (reference sequence). V gave up 7 bases and J gave up 6 bases; unmatched junction bases: 7. The CDR3 is 14 residues long. The CDR3 DNA sequence: TGTGCCAGCACCACAAGCGGGGGGGACGATACGCAGTATTTT. Amino acid sequence: CASTTSGGDDTQYF.

The chain links TRBV5-1 to TRBJ1-1, with no clear D. Germline V CDR1 and CDR2: SGHRS, YFSETQ. This CDR3 comprises 14 residues. V gave up 2 bases and J gave up 2 bases, with 10 bases separating them. This CDR3 is CASSFLGVNTEAFF. CDR3 bases: TGCGCCAGCAGCTTTTTGGGCGTTAACACTGAAGCTTTCTTT.

This chain links TRBV5-1 with TRBJ2-3; 8 bases align to TRBD2. This CDR3 region has 16 residues. J was trimmed by 5 bases and V by 0 bases; bases with no gene match: 8. CDR1 is SGHRS, CDR2 YFSETQ, per germline. The CDR3 DNA reads as TGCGCCAGCAGCTTGGTGACGGGGGGGGCAAGAGATACGCAGTATTTT. The encoded protein is CASSLVTGGARDTQYF. Full variable domain (missing parts from reference TRBV5-1 and TRBJ2-3): KAGVTQTPRYLIKTRGQQVTLSCSPISGHRSVSWYQQTPGQGLQFLFEYFSETQRNKGNFPGRFSGRQFSNSRSEMNVSTLELGDSALYLCASSLVTGGARDTQYFGPGTRLTVL.

The chain joins TRBV7-2 to TRBJ2-1, with TRBD2 matching over 8 bases. Germline V lookup: CDR1 SGHTA, CDR2 FQGNSA. The CDR3 is 16 amino acids. J lost 2 bases, V lost 5 bases, and 8 bases had no gene match. CDR3 amino acids: CASSRTTGGAYNEQFF. The CDR3 nucleotides read TGTGCCAGCAGCAGGACCACGGGGGGGGCCTACAATGAGCAGTTCTTC.

The chain links TRBV4-1 to TRBJ1-4, with a possible D match to TRBD1 (6 bases). Between the trimmed V and J ends, which lost 1 base and 7 bases, there was a span of 10 bases. CDR1 and CDR2 (germline): MGHRA, YSYEKL. The CDR3 sequence is 14 residues long. The CDR3 protein is CASSQAGGGEKLFF. CDR3 in DNA: TGCGCCAGCAGCCAAGCTGGGGGCGGTGAAAAACTGTTTTTT.

In its sample, this clonotype was seen many times. J is TRBJ2-5 and V is TRBV12-3 or TRBV12-4; D unclear. The V end was cut by 6 bases, the J end by 2 bases, with 10 bases between. CDR3 size: 13 residues. CDR3 amino acids: CASSNGYQETQYF. The CDR3 DNA reads TGTGCCAGCAGCAACGGGTATCAAGAGACCCAGTACTTC.

This clonotype was seen more than once but under ten times. V gene TRBV9 combines with J gene TRBJ1-1, with D perhaps TRBD1 (6 bases). The V end lost 3 bases, the J end lost 4 bases, and 16 bases lay between the germline ends. This CDR3 contains 15 residues. CDR1 is SGDLS and CDR2 is YYNGEE in the germline V gene. CDR3 nucleotides: TGTGCCAGCAGCGGCAGCAGGGGCGCGATCACTGAAGCTTTCTTT. Translating it yields CASSGSRGAITEAFF.

This chain uses TRBV19 with TRBJ1-1; a possible D gene is TRBD1 (5 bases). The CDR3 is 15 residues long. V was pared by 5 bases and J by 4 bases, with 17 bases between. Germline lookup yields CDR1 LNHDA and CDR2 SQIVND (reference sequence). CDR3 sequence (DNA): TGTGCCAGTAGTTTTGGGGCGGCCGGCGGCACTGAAGCTTTCTTT. This translates into CASSFGAAGGTEAFF.

The J gene is TRBJ1-1, the V gene TRBV20-1; 8 bases map to TRBD1. This CDR3 is built from 13 residues. Trimming cost V 5 bases and J 3 bases; bases outside gene matches: 5. Germline V CDR1 and CDR2: DFQATT, SNEGSKA (reference sequence). In DNA, the CDR3 is TGCAGTGCTCGGACAGGGCTGGACACTGAAGCTTTCTTT. Protein: CSARTGLDTEAFF.

This clonotype was seen a handful of times. The chain joins TRBV12-2 to TRBJ2-5; the DNA was not used to check the table's D call, TRBD2. TRBV12-2 is tagged as a pseudogene. CDR3 length equals 16 residues. The CDR3 DNA sequence: TGTGCAAGTCGCACCTGTAGCGGGGGGAAATGTGAGACCCAGTACTTC. Protein: CASRTCSGGKCETQYF.

Turning to this clonotype: A much larger clone differs by one base, so this may be a read error. The V call is TRBV4-1, the J call TRBJ2-5, with TRBD2 matching over 8 bases. Germline loops: CDR1 MGHRA, CDR2 YSYEKL. The CDR3 sequence is 14 residues long. CDR3 in DNA: TGCGCCAGCAGCCTAGCGGGATCACAAGAGGCCCAGTACTTC. This codes for CASSLAGSQEAQYF.

This clonotype turned up a few times. The V call is TRBV15, the J call TRBJ1-1; D not certain. The CDR3 runs 13 residues. The V gene lost 3 bases and the J gene lost 1 base, with 6 bases spanning the gap. Germline V gives CDR1 LNHNV, CDR2 YYDKDF (reference sequence). CDR3 coding DNA: TGTGCCACCAGCAGGTCGGAGAACACTGAAGCTTTCTTT. Encoded protein: CATSRSENTEAFF.

This clonotype was picked up a small number of times. The chain couples TRBV7-9 to TRBJ2-3; D remains unclear. This CDR3 spans 16 amino acids. Germline V gene data show CDR1 as SEHNR and CDR2 as FQNEAQ (reference sequence). V gave up 0 bases and J gave up 8 bases, with 18 bases separating them. The CDR3 loop reads CASSLAPFEAQGTQYF. CDR3 DNA sequence: TGTGCCAGCAGCTTAGCCCCCTTCGAAGCCCAAGGTACGCAGTATTTT.

This clonotype is a singleton in its sample. The V gene is TRBV20-1, the J gene TRBJ2-7, with 7 positions matching TRBD1. The CDR3 extends over 15 amino acids. Germline CDR1 is DFQATT and CDR2 is SNEGSKA (reference sequence). V lost 3 bases, J lost 7 bases, and 15 bases stayed unmatched. The chain's CDR3 is CSASDLGRGTGEQYV. In DNA form, the CDR3 reads TGCAGTGCTAGTGATCTCGGCAGGGGGACGGGGGAGCAGTACGTC.

The sample holds one count of this clonotype. A much larger clone is a single base away; this may be a read error. The rearrangement joins TRBV4-1 to TRBJ1-1; D perhaps matches TRBD1 (5 bases). CDR3 length: 14 amino acids. Per the germline V gene, CDR1 is MGHRA and CDR2 is YSYEKL. The CDR3 sequence: CASSHAGTNSEAFF. CDR3 in DNA: TGCGCCAGCAGCCACGCAGGGACGAACTCTGAAGCTTTCTTT.

This clonotype was counted ten times or more. The rearrangement uses TRBV29-1 and TRBJ2-1, with TRBD2 identical over 7 bases. This CDR3 comprises 13 residues. J gave up 2 bases and V 4 bases, and 2 bases lay outside the gene matches. CDR1 is SQVTM, CDR2 ANQGSEA, per germline. The DNA of the CDR3 is TGCAGCGTTGCAAGCGGGACCTACAATGAGCAGTTCTTC. Encoded protein: CSVASGTYNEQFF.

This clonotype was seen a single time. V is TRBV7-9 and J is TRBJ2-2; D might be TRBD2 (6 bases). Germline CDR1 and CDR2: SEHNR and FQNEAQ (reference sequence). V lost 3 bases and J lost 5, with 10 bases in between. The CDR3 contains 14 residues. The CDR3 region has the DNA TGTGCCAGCAGCTTTCCAGGGAGGACCGGGGAGCTGTTTTTT. It codes for CASSFPGRTGELFF.

This clonotype was found many times. The chain uses TRBV6-2 or TRBV6-3 and TRBJ2-1, with TRBD2 identical over 7 bases. Losses at the gene ends were 4 bases for V and 0 bases for J; bases not matched to a gene: 6. Germline V gene sequence: CDR1 MNHEY, CDR2 SVGEGT. The CDR3 runs 16 residues. In DNA form, the CDR3 reads TGTGCCAGCAGTTTCTCTCGCGGGAGCTCCTACAATGAGCAGTTCTTC. It codes for CASSFSRGSSYNEQFF.

At least ten counts were recorded for this clonotype. The chain combines TRBV7-2 with TRBJ2-1; TRBD1 matches 7 bases. The CDR3 consists of 15 residues. The junction had 6 bases not matched to a gene; V was cut back by 5 bases and J by 2 bases. Germline V gene data show CDR1 as SGHTA and CDR2 as FQGNSA. The CDR3 DNA reads TGTGCCAGCAGCCCACAGGGGAGCCCCTACAATGAGCAGTTCTTC. The encoded protein is CASSPQGSPYNEQFF.

Details on this clonotype: This may be a read error: a much more frequent sequence differs by one nucleotide. The V call is TRBV7-8, the J call TRBJ2-5; TRBD2 aligns across 9 bases. Germline V gene sequence: CDR1 SGHVS, CDR2 FQNEAQ. V trimming: 9 bases; J trimming: 2 bases; junction bases outside the gene matches: 10. The CDR3 length is 15 residues. The CDR3 sequence is CASTTWTSAQETQYF. The DNA for the CDR3 is TGTGCCAGTACAACCTGGACTAGCGCACAAGAGACCCAGTACTTC.

This clonotype was observed a handful of times. The genes are TRBV27 and TRBJ1-2; D is ambiguous. The CDR3 sequence is 15 residues long. Germline loops: CDR1 MNHEY, CDR2 SMNVEV (reference sequence). V was trimmed by 0 bases and J by 4 bases, leaving 12 bases between them. The CDR3 spells CASSLSTLTPYGYTF. The CDR3 DNA is TGTGCCAGCAGTTTATCCACCCTGACACCCTATGGCTACACCTTC.

This clonotype was seen many times. This chain joins TRBV29-1 and TRBJ2-1; D uncertain. Trimming pared 2 bases from V and 5 bases from J, leaving 13 bases between. Germline-derived CDR1 and CDR2 are SQVTM and ANQGSEA. The CDR3 sequence is 14 residues long. The CDR3 sequence: CSVEPLDWDNEQFF. CDR3 sequence (DNA): TGCAGCGTTGAACCTCTGGATTGGGACAATGAGCAGTTCTTC.

This clonotype was picked up a small number of times. The rearrangement links TRBV27 to TRBJ2-4; TRBD1 aligns across 8 bases. Per the germline V gene, CDR1 is MNHEY and CDR2 is SMNVEV (reference sequence). Unmatched junction bases numbered 4, after V lost 3 bases and J lost 6 bases. The CDR3 has 14 residues. The CDR3 loop is CASSFYRGTNIQYF. The CDR3 nucleotides read TGTGCCAGCAGTTTCTACAGGGGGACAAACATTCAGTACTTC.